These 23 T cell receptor beta chains were sequenced from one sample in a study of blood T cells in healthy people across ages. Together with a sample-barcoded 5' primer, a J-beta primer mix was included in a second PCR lasting about 7 to 11 cycles. TCRdb fed the 5' RACE reads into MiXCR, producing one record per CDR3 protein. The sample has about 2 million distinct CDR3 sequences; 49% are singletons. Sequencing input: blood. All receptors come from a woman aged 40-49 years in good health.

The chain joins TRBV9 to TRBJ1-1; D may be TRBD1 (5 bases). The germline CDR1 and CDR2 sequences are SGDLS and YYNGEE. This CDR3 contains 15 residues. V was trimmed by 3 bases and J by 1 base, leaving 13 bases between them. The chain's CDR3 is CASSATAAANTEAFF. CDR3 nucleotide sequence: TGTGCCAGCAGCGCGACAGCCGCCGCGAACACTGAAGCTTTCTTT.

This clonotype showed up just a few times. Compared with germline, one end of the junction differs, possibly owing to a read error. The chain carries TRBV20-1 and TRBJ2-3, with 7 nucleotides matching TRBD1. The CDR3 covers 15 residues. Germline CDR1 DFQATT, CDR2 SNEGSKA (reference sequence). This chain's CDR3 is CSVRFKGATRDTQYF. The DNA of the CDR3 is TGCAGTGTTAGATTTAAGGGGGCTACACGAGATACGCAGTATTTT.

The rearrangement joins TRBV5-1 to TRBJ2-1, with D hard to call. Germline V lookup: CDR1 SGHRS, CDR2 YFSETQ. This CDR3 has 14 amino acids. V gave up 0 bases and J gave up 6 bases, with 10 bases separating them. CDR3 region: CASSLDTRFNEQFF. Written as DNA, the CDR3 is TGCGCCAGCAGCTTGGATACGCGCTTCAATGAGCAGTTCTTC.

The CDR3 is CASSPPSGGAWTDTQYF. CDR3 nucleotide sequence: TGTGCCAGCAGCCCCCCCTCGGGGGGGGCCTGGACAGATACGCAGTATTTT. The chain is built from TRBV3-1 and TRBJ2-3, with 8 bases lining up with TRBD2. This CDR3 contains 17 residues. The trim removed 4 bases at V and 3 bases at J, leaving 12 bases unmatched. Germline V gives CDR1 LGHDT, CDR2 YNNKEL (reference sequence).

This clonotype was recorded many times. This chain uses TRBV7-2 with TRBJ2-7; D remains ambiguous. The CDR3 runs to 13 residues. Germline CDR1 is SGHTA and CDR2 is FQGNSA. V lost 2 bases and J lost 0, with 5 bases in between. The CDR3: CASSLPRSYEQYF. The CDR3 bases are TGTGCCAGCAGCTTACCACGCTCCTACGAGCAGTACTTC.

This chain joins TRBV5-6 and TRBJ2-1; 10 bases match TRBD1. The CDR3 spans 16 residues. V lost 0 bases to trimming and J lost 5 bases; unmatched junction nucleotides: 5. CDR1 and CDR2 from the germline V gene are SGHDT and YYEEEE. CDR3 nucleotides: TGTGCCAGCAGCTTGGGGAGCGGGACAGGGGACAATGAGCAGTTCTTC. Amino acids: CASSLGSGTGDNEQFF.

There are a few counts of this clonotype. The V and J genes are TRBV4-3 and TRBJ1-2; perhaps TRBD1 as D (6 bases). Trimming took off 0 bases at V and 4 bases at J, with 12 bases between the two ends. Looked up from germline, CDR1 is LGHNA and CDR2 is YSLEER. There are 15 residues in the CDR3. The CDR3 loop reads CASSQEIGQLYGYTF. The CDR3 DNA reads TGCGCCAGCAGCCAAGAGATTGGACAGCTCTATGGCTACACCTTC.

V and J are TRBV28 and TRBJ2-1; D may be TRBD1 or TRBD2 (6 bases each). V gave up 3 bases and J gave up 10 bases, with 28 bases separating them. The length of the CDR3 is 18 residues. Germline CDR1 and CDR2: MDHEN and SYDVKM. Here the CDR3 DNA reads TGTGCCAGCAGTTTGAACAGGCGGGACACATTAAGACGATACGAGCAGTTCTTC. Translated, it gives CASSLNRRDTLRRYEQFF.

The genes are TRBV5-1 and TRBJ2-3; D not certain. V dropped 5 bases and J dropped 2 bases, with 15 bases sitting between them. Germline V CDR1 and CDR2: SGHRS, YFSETQ. This CDR3 is built from 15 residues. The CDR3 spells CASRMGSIITDTQYF. The CDR3 coding sequence is TGCGCCAGCAGGATGGGGTCCATAATCACAGATACGCAGTATTTT. The full variable domain, its missing parts supplied by reference TRBV5-1 and TRBJ2-3, is KAGVTQTPRYLIKTRGQQVTLSCSPISGHRSVSWYQQTPGQGLQFLFEYFSETQRNKGNFPGRFSGRQFSNSRSEMNVSTLELGDSALYLCASRMGSIITDTQYFGPGTRLTVL.

This chain connects TRBV28 to TRBJ1-4; no definite D call. CDR3 length equals 13 residues. The V gene lost 5 bases and the J gene lost 12 bases, with 16 bases spanning the gap. Germline CDR1 and CDR2: MDHEN and SYDVKM. CDR3 region: CASSPQVPTELFF. The CDR3 coding sequence is TGTGCCAGCAGTCCCCAAGTACCAACCGAACTGTTTTTT.

The chain couples TRBV6-5 to TRBJ1-4; 8 nucleotides match TRBD1. After removal of 0 bases from V and 4 bases from J, the junction contained 4 bases not matched to a gene. Germline CDR1 and CDR2: MNHEY and SVGAGI. This CDR3 is built from 16 residues. The CDR3 coding sequence is TGTGCCAGCAGTTACTCCTGGACAGGGAGTAATGAAAAACTGTTTTTT. It translates to CASSYSWTGSNEKLFF.

This clonotype occurred a few times. Written as DNA, the CDR3 is TGTGCCAGCGCGAAGGGGGACAGGACCTACGAGCAGTACTTC. This sequence encodes CASAKGDRTYEQYF. The J gene is TRBJ2-7, the V gene TRBV4-2, with 8 nucleotides matching TRBD1. Germline CDR1 LGHNA, CDR2 YNFKEQ. CDR3 size: 14 residues. J gave up 2 bases and V 8 bases, and 8 bases lay outside the gene matches.

V usage is TRBV5-1 and J usage is TRBJ2-1, with D possibly matching TRBD1 (5 bases). This CDR3 contains 15 residues. Germline V CDR1 and CDR2: SGHRS, YFSETQ. V was trimmed by 1 base and J by 4 bases, leaving 12 bases between them. CDR3 sequence: CASSLNDDRYNEQFF. The CDR3 DNA reads as TGCGCCAGCAGCTTGAATGATGACAGATACAATGAGCAGTTCTTC.

This clonotype was seen more than once but under ten times. This chain connects TRBV5-1 to TRBJ2-6, with D possibly being TRBD2 (6 bases). The V end was cut by 2 bases, the J end by 4 bases, with 10 bases between. The CDR3 spans 15 residues. The germline CDR1 and CDR2 sequences are SGHRS and YFSETQ. CDR3 amino acids: CASSFGGRGANVLTF. The DNA of the CDR3 is TGCGCCAGCAGCTTCGGAGGGCGCGGGGCCAACGTCCTGACTTTC. The full variable domain, with the rest looked up from reference TRBV5-1 and TRBJ2-6, is KAGVTQTPRYLIKTRGQQVTLSCSPISGHRSVSWYQQTPGQGLQFLFEYFSETQRNKGNFPGRFSGRQFSNSRSEMNVSTLELGDSALYLCASSFGGRGANVLTFGAGSRLTVL.

In this sample, this clonotype turned up a few times. This chain links TRBV9 with TRBJ1-2; the match to TRBD1 covers 9 bases. The CDR3 length is 15 residues. With 2 bases clipped from V and 4 bases from J, the junction kept 6 bases outside the gene matches. In germline, CDR1 is SGDLS, CDR2 YYNGEE. The CDR3, as DNA: TGTGCCAGCAGCGTTCGGACAGGGGTAATCTATGGCTACACCTTC. Translated, it gives CASSVRTGVIYGYTF. Drawing the rest from reference TRBV9 and TRBJ1-2, the complete variable domain is DSGVTQTPKHLITATGQRVTLRCSPRSGDLSVYWYQQSLDQGLQFLIQYYNGEERAKGNILERFSAQQFPDLHSELNLSSLELGDSALYFCASSVRTGVIYGYTFGSGTRLTVV.

This clonotype was counted between two and nine times. V gene TRBV20-1 combines with J gene TRBJ2-3, with 8 bases identical to TRBD2. The CDR3 is 14 residues long. Germline V gene sequence: CDR1 DFQATT, CDR2 SNEGSKA (reference sequence). The CDR3 DNA reads as TGCAGCTTCACGAGCGGGGGTCGCACAGATACGCAGTATTTT. As protein: CSFTSGGRTDTQYF.

The chain links TRBV24-1 to TRBJ2-3; D remains ambiguous. Trimming took 3 bases from V and 6 from J, leaving 15 bases between them. Germline CDR1 KGHDR, CDR2 SFDVKD. This CDR3 comprises 15 residues. The CDR3 here is CATSDSGIRMDTQYF. DNA for the CDR3: TGTGCCACCAGTGATAGTGGAATTCGAATGGATACGCAGTATTTT.

The CDR3, as DNA: TGTGCCAGCAGTTTCCCGACAGGGGTCCGCAATCAGCCCCAGCATTTT. As protein: CASSFPTGVRNQPQHF. The chain combines TRBV6-2 or TRBV6-3 with TRBJ1-5; 8 bases map to TRBD1. Germline-derived CDR1 and CDR2 are MNHEY and SVGEGT. The CDR3 contains 16 residues. Trimming cost V 4 bases and J 2 bases; bases outside gene matches: 7.

The chain links TRBV20-1 to TRBJ1-6; D unclear. This CDR3 is built from 8 residues. V lost 3 bases and J 13 bases, leaving 1 base between the germline ends. Looked up from germline, CDR1 is DFQATT and CDR2 is SNEGSKA (reference sequence). The CDR3 loop is CSASPLHF. CDR3 coding DNA: TGCAGTGCTAGCCCCCTCCACTTT.

The rearrangement joins TRBV6-2 or TRBV6-3 to TRBJ1-2, with D maybe TRBD1 (5 bases). From germline, CDR1 is MNHEY and CDR2 SVGEGT. The length of the CDR3 is 16 residues. V was trimmed by 6 bases and J by 2 bases, leaving 19 bases between them. CDR3 loop: CASSRFEGRSNYGYTF. The CDR3 coding sequence is TGTGCCAGCAGCCGCTTCGAGGGACGGTCCAACTATGGCTACACCTTC.

V and J are TRBV20-1 and TRBJ2-5; the D gene is possibly TRBD1 (6 bases). Trimming cost V 6 bases and J 3 bases, with 14 bases left between them. This CDR3 is 13 amino acids long. Germline V gives CDR1 DFQATT, CDR2 SNEGSKA (reference sequence). The DNA for the CDR3 is TGCAGTGCCAAGACAGGTATAGAAGAGACCCAGTACTTC. It specifies CSAKTGIEETQYF.

The rearrangement joins TRBV29-1 to TRBJ1-2, with no clear D. The CDR3 runs 14 residues. Germline loops: CDR1 SQVTM, CDR2 ANQGSEA. The V end was cut by 3 bases, the J end by 6 bases, with 17 bases between. The CDR3 reads CSVDYPEKENGYTF. The CDR3 nucleotides are TGCAGCGTTGACTACCCGGAAAAGGAGAATGGCTACACCTTC.

This clonotype was recorded once. The chain employs TRBV11-2 and TRBJ1-2; D uncertain. Trimming shortened V by 5 bases and J by 1 base, and 11 bases separated the two germline ends. Germline loops: CDR1 SGHAT, CDR2 FQNNGV. This CDR3 spans 14 amino acids. The CDR3 DNA is TGTGCCAGCAGCCCACTCGGCAGTAACTATGGCTACACCTTC. Translated, it gives CASSPLGSNYGYTF.